What follows are 19 T cell receptor beta chains derived from one specimen sequenced in a study of shared clonotypes between healthy human individuals. Here immunoSEQ multiplex PCR was the method, and the copy in TCRdb shows in-frame clones only, minus some. The sample has 470,000 or so clones, 65% to 85% seen once. Sequenced: PBMCs. The source is a woman aged 40 to 50 in good health. Some clones in this sample may be carry-over from other donors' samples.

Remarks on this clone: With a far larger clone one base away, a read error is the likely cause. This specimen includes other DNA sequences encoding the same CDR3. The gene calls are TRBV25-1 and TRBJ1-1; TRBD1 might be the D (6 bases). This CDR3 comprises 14 residues. Germline CDR1 MGHDK, CDR2 SYGVNS. V was pared by 6 bases and J by 4 bases, with 15 bases between. The CDR3 spells CASSERGWGTEAFF. CDR3 in DNA: TGTGCCAGCAGCGAAAGGGGGTGGGGCACTGAAGCTTTCTTT.

The chain combines TRBV15 with TRBJ2-7; D ambiguous. The V end lost 0 bases, the J end lost 7 bases, and 10 bases lay between the germline ends. There are 13 residues in the CDR3. CDR1 is LNHNV and CDR2 is YYDKDF in the germline V gene (reference sequence). This CDR3 is CATSRDLTPEQYF. The CDR3 bases are TGTGCCACCAGCAGAGATCTAACCCCGGAGCAGTACTTC.

J is TRBJ2-5 and V is TRBV4-1, with 9 nucleotides matching TRBD1. J gave up 0 bases and V 4 bases, and 6 bases lay outside the gene matches. Germline V gives CDR1 MGHRA, CDR2 YSYEKL. The CDR3 runs to 16 residues. The CDR3 nucleotides are TGCGCCAGCAGCCGTTCTGGACAGGGGAACCAAGAGACCCAGTACTTC. Translation gives CASSRSGQGNQETQYF.

This clone was counted once. V usage is TRBV5-4 and J usage is TRBJ1-4; D is ambiguous. In germline, CDR1 is SGHNT, CDR2 YYREEE (reference sequence). The V end lost 3 bases, the J end lost 5 bases, and 17 bases lay between the germline ends. The CDR3 runs 16 residues. In DNA, the CDR3 is TGTGCCAGCAGCTCCGGTGGCCGGCGGATGAATGAAAAACTGTTTTTT. Residues: CASSSGGRRMNEKLFF. The complete variable domain, with remaining parts taken from reference TRBV5-4 and TRBJ1-4, reads ETGVTQSPTHLIKTRGQQVTLRCSSQSGHNTVSWYQQALGQGPQFIFQYYREEENGRGNFPPRFSGLQFPNYSSELNVNALELDDSALYLCASSSGGRRMNEKLFFGSGTQLSVL.

The CDR3 DNA is TGTGCCTGGAACAGGGAAGGCGGGGAGCTGTTTTTT. As protein: CAWNREGGELFF. The chain couples TRBV30 to TRBJ2-2; tentative D call: TRBD1 (6 bases). CDR3 length: 12 residues. CDR1 GTSNPN and CDR2 SVGIG come from the germline V gene (reference sequence). V gave up 4 bases and J gave up 7 bases, with 10 bases separating them.

The J gene is TRBJ2-1, the V gene TRBV2; D remains ambiguous. Trimming removed 4 bases from V and 6 bases from J, with 16 bases in between. Germline values: CDR1 SNHLY, CDR2 FYNNEI. The CDR3 has 15 residues. CDR3: CASSVGAPFFNEQFF. The CDR3 DNA is TGTGCCAGCAGTGTTGGAGCCCCCTTTTTCAATGAGCAGTTCTTC.

In the case of this clone: This likely traces to a read error, being one base from a far larger clone. This chain links TRBV2 with TRBJ1-2, with D perhaps TRBD1 (6 bases). Germline assignment: CDR1 SNHLY and CDR2 FYNNEI. This CDR3 region has 12 residues. The CDR3: CVTQGGSNGYTF. The CDR3 DNA follows: TGTGTCACACAAGGGGGATCGAATGGCTACACCTTC.

With regard to this clone: This is likely an artifact of a read error, given a far larger clone one base away. Other DNA sequences in the same sample also yield this CDR3. The chain uses TRBV9 and TRBJ1-2; D is uncertain. The CDR3 length is 13 residues. Germline V gives CDR1 SGDLS, CDR2 YYNGEE. CDR3 nucleotides: TGTGCCAGCAGCGTAGAAGGATGGGGTGGCTACACATTC. This codes for CASSVEGWGGYTF.

Details on this clone: A single base is all that separates this from a far larger clone, so a read error is likely. As the CDR3 is not closed by the conserved phenylalanine or tryptophan, this likely results from a read error. The chain is built from TRBV6-4 and TRBJ2-2; D is ambiguous. The CDR3 has 14 residues. The germline V gene has CDR1 MRHNA and CDR2 SNTAGT. V dropped 6 bases and J dropped 3 bases, with 11 bases sitting between them. The CDR3, as DNA: TGTGCCAGCAGCACATCGACTGACACCGGGGAGCTGTTTTCT. Encoded protein: CASSTSTDTGELFS.

This clone was seen only once. This sequence joins TRBV27 and TRBJ2-2; TRBD1 is a possible D gene (5 bases). The V and J ends lost 4 bases and 1 base respectively, with 7 bases between them. The CDR3 consists of 14 residues. The germline CDR1 and CDR2 sequences are MNHEY and SMNVEV (reference sequence). The CDR3 region is CASSSTGNTGELFF. CDR3 nucleotide sequence: TGTGCCAGCAGTTCAACAGGGAACACCGGGGAGCTGTTTTTT.

Comment on this clone: With only one base between it and a far larger clone, this is likely a read error. Since no conserved phenylalanine or tryptophan closes the CDR3, a read error is the likely cause. The J gene is TRBJ2-7, the V gene TRBV4-2; 10 positions agree with TRBD2. CDR3 length: 15 amino acids. Germline V gene lookup returns CDR1 LGHNA and CDR2 YNFKEQ. V was pared by 1 base and J by 3 bases, with 3 bases of the junction left unmatched. Written as DNA, the CDR3 is TGTGCCAGCAGCCAAGTGTCTAGCGGGAGCTACGAGCAGTACTTA. Its protein is CASSQVSSGSYEQYL.

The rearrangement joins TRBV28 to TRBJ1-6; D remains ambiguous. Germline V gene data show CDR1 as MDHEN and CDR2 as SYDVKM. Between the trimmed V and J ends, which lost 5 bases and 7 bases, there was a span of 9 bases. CDR3 length: 13 amino acids. Here the CDR3 reads CASSPVGNSPLHF. The CDR3 DNA follows: TGTGCCAGCAGTCCGGTGGGGAATTCACCCCTCCACTTT.

This chain joins TRBV5-4 and TRBJ2-7; D uncertain. The J call may be in error: the DNA end matches TRBJ2-5 better. Germline-derived CDR1 and CDR2 are SGHNT and YYREEE (reference sequence). This CDR3 region has 13 residues. CDR3 DNA sequence: TGTGCCAGCAGCTTGAGGCTGGGAGAGACCCAGTACTTC. Its translation is CASSLRLGETQYF.

The chain carries TRBV5-1 and TRBJ2-2; D is undetermined. The ends were cut back, 0 bases at V and 6 bases at J, with 6 bases in the middle. This CDR3 comprises 13 residues. The germline gives CDR1 SGHRS, CDR2 YFSETQ. Written as DNA, the CDR3 is TGCGCCAGCAGCTTGGTAGTATCCGGGGAGCTGTTTTTT. It yields the protein CASSLVVSGELFF.

A word on this clone: A far larger clone is only one base removed, so a read error is likely. The V call is TRBV5-1, the J call TRBJ1-1, with a tentative D call TRBD1 (6 bases). Germline lookup yields CDR1 SGHRS and CDR2 YFSETQ. Trimming took 7 bases from V and 1 from J, leaving 20 bases between them. The CDR3 has 16 residues. The CDR3 region has the DNA TGCGCCAGCGGCGAACCCGTCAGGGGCGAGAACACTGAAGCTTTCTTT. Its translation: CASGEPVRGENTEAFF.

This clone has just a few counts. A far larger clone is off by one base, so a read error is likely. In the same sample, other DNA sequences code for this CDR3. This sequence joins TRBV30 and TRBJ2-2, with a possible D match to TRBD1 (5 bases). Germline V gene data show CDR1 as GTSNPN and CDR2 as SVGIG (reference sequence). Between the trimmed V and J ends, which lost 3 bases and 5 bases, there was a span of 10 bases. The CDR3 extends over 13 amino acids. The DNA for the CDR3 is TGTGCCTGGAGGGCAGGGCATACCGGGGAGCTGTTTTTT. Residues: CAWRAGHTGELFF.

The table lists this clone with a count of one. The same CDR3 arises from other DNA sequences in this sample as well. The chain has TRBV7-9 and TRBJ2-3, with D unresolved. CDR3 length equals 12 residues. Germline-derived CDR1 and CDR2 are SEHNR and FQNEAQ (reference sequence). Trimming stripped 2 bases from V and 5 bases from J, with 5 bases between. CDR3 in amino acids: CASSLIGDTQYF. CDR3 DNA: TGTGCCAGCAGCTTAATTGGAGATACGCAGTATTTT.

In its sample, this clone was seen once. The chain carries TRBV28 and TRBJ2-5; tentative D call: TRBD2 (6 bases). The CDR3 contains 14 residues. Germline V lookup: CDR1 MDHEN, CDR2 SYDVKM. The germline V and J ends were trimmed by 6 bases and 5 bases, with 16 bases remaining between them. This CDR3 is CASRSWGESETQYF. The CDR3 bases are TGTGCCAGCAGGTCGTGGGGGGAGTCCGAGACCCAGTACTTC.

The chain uses TRBV18 and TRBJ2-2; D ambiguous. This CDR3 has 14 amino acids. Trimming shortened V by 2 bases and J by 3 bases, and 7 bases separated the two germline ends. From germline, CDR1 is KGHSH and CDR2 LQKENI. The CDR3 nucleotides are TGTGCCAGCTCACCAGTGACGGACACCGGGGAGCTGTTTTTT. Encoded protein: CASSPVTDTGELFF.